A selection of T cell receptor beta chains follows, all from one sample in a study of cytomegalovirus exposure and HLA in healthy donors. Data came from immunoSEQ multiplex PCR; TCRdb stores just in-frame clones and leaves some out. The profile covers 210,000 or so clones, with around 80% appearing a single time and about 0.58% taken by the ten largest. Material for sequencing was PBMCs. These receptor sequences come from a woman in her thirties or forties in good health and CMV-seronegative. The CDR3 runs from the conserved cysteine through the conserved F or W. Fields, in order: D gene, clone size, J gene, V gene, CDR3 DNA, CDR3 protein. The D gene is left open where the match is weak. Rows may omit the clone size; those that give it use once, few, many or a size class.

NA	NA	TRBJ2-7	TRBV11-2	TGTGCCAGCAGCTTATACAGGGAGGGCGAGCAGTACTTC	CASSLYREGEQYF
NA	few	TRBJ2-7	TRBV4-3	TGCGCCAGCAGCCAAGACAGGGTATCCTACGAGCAGTACTTC	CASSQDRVSYEQYF
NA	NA	TRBJ1-6	TRBV7-3	TGTGCCAGCAGCGACGGCCCCGGGACAACCATCCACTTT	CASSDGPGTTIHF
NA	NA	TRBJ2-5	TRBV5-1	TGCGCCAGCAGCTTGGGCAAAACAAGAGAGACCCAGTACTTC	CASSLGKTRETQYF
TRBD1	few	TRBJ2-5	TRBV4-1	TGCGCCAGCAGCCAAAAAGGGACAGGGGTAGAGACCCAGTACTTC	CASSQKGTGVETQYF
NA	NA	TRBJ1-2	TRBV10-2	TGCGCCAGCAGCCCGGGTAGGAACTATGGCTACACCTTC	CASSPGRNYGYTF
NA	NA	TRBJ1-6	TRBV7-2	TGTGCCAGCAGCTTACAGTGGGGCGGGACGCCCCTCCACTTT	CASSLQWGGTPLHF
TRBD1	NA	TRBJ1-4	TRBV7-7	TGTGCTAGCAGCCCAGGGGGCGCGAATGAAAAACTGTTTTTT	CASSPGGANEKLFF
NA	NA	TRBJ2-7	TRBV5-1	TGCGCCAGCAGCTTGGGGGGGACTTCTCGGTACGAGCAGTACTTC	CASSLGGTSRYEQYF
TRBD1	NA	TRBJ1-5	TRBV4-1	TGCGCCAGCAGCCAAGTTGACAGGGATCATCAGCCCCAGCATTTT	CASSQVDRDHQPQHF
NA	few	TRBJ1-5	TRBV27	TGTGCCACGGGGGATAGCAATCAGCCCCAGCATTTT	CATGDSNQPQHF
TRBD2	NA	TRBJ2-7	TRBV7-8	TGTGCCAGCAGCTTATTGGCGGGGGGGAAGTACGAGCAGTACTTC	CASSLLAGGKYEQYF
TRBD1	NA	TRBJ1-1	TRBV4-1	TGCGCCAGCAGCCCCCCAGGGGGCAACACTGAAGCTTTCTTT	CASSPPGGNTEAFF
TRBD2	NA	TRBJ2-1	TRBV10-3	TGTGCCATCAGTGGACAGACTAGCGGGGGTATGTTCTTC	CAISGQTSGGMFF
TRBD1	NA	TRBJ1-6	TRBV7-9	TGTGCCAGCAGCCGGGACAGCCTGAATTCACCCCTCCACTTT	CASSRDSLNSPLHF
NA	NA	TRBJ1-2	TRBV19	TGTGCCCCTACGGATGGCTACACCTTC	CAPTDGYTF
NA	NA	TRBJ2-2	TRBV9	TGTGCCAGCAGCGCTCCTCCATACAGGGAACGGAGGCCGAACACCGGGGAGCTGTTTTTT	CASSAPPYRERRPNTGELFF
TRBD2	NA	TRBJ2-3	TRBV6-5	TGTGCCAGCAAACTAGCGGGGGGACCAGATACGCAGTATTTT	CASKLAGGPDTQYF
NA	NA	TRBJ1-3	TRBV19	TGTGCCAGTAGTATTAAAGGAAACACCATATATTTT	CASSIKGNTIYF
NA	NA	TRBJ1-1	TRBV2	TGTGCCAGCATTGCCAATTCGGTCCCTGAAGCCTTCTTT	CASIANSVPEAFF
TRBD1	once	TRBJ1-2	TRBV27	TGTGCCAGCAGTACTCGAAACAGGGGAGGCTACACCTTC	CASSTRNRGGYTF
TRBD1	NA	TRBJ2-5	TRBV7-9	TGTGCCAGCAGCCGCGCAGGACAGGGGCTACATGAGACCCAGTACTTC	CASSRAGQGLHETQYF
TRBD1	NA	TRBJ2-7	TRBV6-5	TGTGCCAGCAGATTCAACCAGGGGGCGCGTTACGAGCAGTACTTC	CASRFNQGARYEQYF
NA	NA	TRBJ2-2	TRBV7-8	TGTGCCAGCAGCGGAAGGGGCGCCGCCGCCGGGGAGCTGTTTTTT	CASSGRGAAAGELFF
TRBD1	NA	TRBJ1-5	TRBV18	TGTGCCAGCTCACCAAAGGGGGCCGATCAGCCCCAGCATTTT	CASSPKGADQPQHF
TRBD1	NA	TRBJ1-1	TRBV27	TGTGCCAGCAGTTCCGTCGGACAGGGGAGGACTGAAGCTTTCTTT	CASSSVGQGRTEAFF
NA	NA	TRBJ2-7	TRBV4-3	TGCGCCAGCAGCCAAGATCGGGGGTTCCTTCGAGAGCAGTACTTC	CASSQDRGFLREQYF
TRBD1	NA	TRBJ1-3	TRBV7-9	TGTGCCAGCAGCTCGGGACAGAACACCATATATTTT	CASSSGQNTIYF
TRBD1	NA	TRBJ2-7	TRBV7-9	TGTGCCAGCAGCGAGACAGGGGGCTCCTACGAGCAGTACTTC	CASSETGGSYEQYF
TRBD2	NA	TRBJ2-2	TRBV28	TGTGCCAGCAGTTCAGGGACTATACACACCGGGGAGCTGTTTTTT	CASSSGTIHTGELFF
NA	NA	TRBJ1-5	TRBV19	TGTGCCAGTAGGCTACAGGGACATCAGCCCCAGCATTTT	CASRLQGHQPQHF